This TCR beta chain came from a study of shared clonotypes between healthy human individuals (dated by TCRdb to about 2020). Turning to the overall study: A few men and a couple of women, aged 18 to 49 years, made up the cohort. For each donor, CD4 naive and CD4 memory were each run on three plates, CD8 naive on two plates, and CD8 memory on one plate. Each donor's leukapheresis produced roughly between roughly 0.9 and 8.9 billion PBMCs. To increase sequencing depth and limit assay-specific biases, different laboratories used diverse techniques to prepare libraries and sequence TCR repertoires. The study deeply sequenced blood TCR repertoires of five healthy adults to estimate repertoire size and the extent of clonotype sharing between individuals.

The donors were healthy, HIV-negative adults who had no recently reported acute infections or vaccinations. All donors were Caucasian adults living in Nashville, Tennessee, USA. CD4+ T cells were enriched through magnetic negative selection, after which naive cells were positively selected on CD45RA and the remaining negative fraction served as the memory subset. Blood was collected by leukapheresis, and PBMCs were isolated by Ficoll-Histopaque density gradient centrifugation and then cryopreserved in liquid nitrogen vapor phase. Analytical flow cytometry was used to check the purity and quantity of every magnetically sorted T cell population. Each sorted fraction had its genomic DNA isolated and then quantified by UV absorbance on a Nanodrop 2000c. Points the paper makes about the study in general: The genetic and exposure-history diversity represented was limited by the small number of donors. Naive subsets generally had larger estimated clonotype richness than memory subsets. Even with the large sequencing depth, rarefaction of the sorted-subset datasets indicated that sequencing was incomplete. Pairwise subsampling led to the expectation that sequencing depth would affect the degree of clonotype sharing among donors. When four donors were compared, the shared fraction of clonotypes was about 5% for naive CD4, roughly 3.4% for naive CD8, about 2.4% for memory CD4, and less than 0.45% for memory CD8. Compared with non-shared clonotypes, the clonotypes found in all four sorted-subset donors had higher generation probabilities. Sampling was restricted to blood, and TCR repertoires in tissue are likely to differ from TCR repertoires in blood.

Comments on this clone: Its antigen target is currently unknown. Within one base of it there is no much larger clone, and no base qualities were kept.

Using the deep immunoSEQ assay, TCR CDR3 regions were amplified from genomic DNA by multiplex PCR. Extracted genomic DNA from each cell subset was spread evenly across all wells of several immunoSEQ 96-well plates, with each plate serving as a replicate. For sorted subsets, each replicate PCR was loaded with approximately 200 ng genomic DNA, equivalent to approximately 27,000 T cell genomes. Purified libraries were measured with a Qubit 3.0 fluorometer, size-checked on a Bioanalyzer 2100, and measured again with the KAPA Library Quantification kit. Every immunoSEQ 96-well plate was sequenced on a separate single-read 150-cycle Illumina NextSeq 550 flow cell. In the original analysis: Because only junctional sequences without quality scores were contained in the immunoSEQ output, filtering matching that applied to full-length reads could not be performed. Sequences were annotated with PyIR, a Python wrapper for IgBLAST v1.9, and V/J genes and CDR3 were assigned using IMGT germline references. Reads were removed for weak V/J assignments (E-value above 1e-6), missing CDR3, stop codons, out-of-frame junctions, or ambiguous translated residues. V3J clonotypes were defined by identical inferred V gene, J gene, and CDR3 amino acid sequence. The percentage overlap between two repertoires was calculated by dividing the number of shared unique clonotypes by the size of the smaller repertoire. Repertoire richness was assessed with RTK rarefaction, the Chao1 estimator, and Recon v2.1 estimates of unobserved clonotypes. Generation probabilities for all TCRbeta clonotypes obtained by the gDNA method from a handful of donors were computed using OLGA. In TCRdb, the immuneACCESS table is reduced to in-frame sequences with V and J assigned. These tables do not hold every clone; where another copy was compared, an unresolved V gene accounts for under half, and the others remain unexplained. The V and J calls and the clone size are those of that table, but D and trimming were determined from the DNA. This sample holds approximately 2.5 million clones; approximately 92% were observed only once. The ten most abundant clones make up 0.11% to 0.15% of the sample.

The sample comprised naive CD4+ T cells sorted from blood. The cell subset or site label on this specimen signifies: CD45RA+ positively selected. The TCR originated in a man aged 18-30 years in good health.

The DNA sequence is as follows: TGCAGCGTTGAGTCGGGGGACACCATATATTTT. The encoded protein is CSVESGDTIYF. The chain was built from TRBV29-1 and TRBJ1-3; D gene: possibly TRBD1, on 5 matching bases. Spanning cysteine to phenylalanine, the CDR3 consists of 11 amino acids. Of all the DNA, just the CDR3 is kept, 33 bases in frame from base 1. As encoded in the germline V gene, CDR1 is SQVTM while CDR2 is ANQGSEA. V and J are truncated by 3 bases and 8 bases respectively, leaving an intervening sequence of 8 bases.